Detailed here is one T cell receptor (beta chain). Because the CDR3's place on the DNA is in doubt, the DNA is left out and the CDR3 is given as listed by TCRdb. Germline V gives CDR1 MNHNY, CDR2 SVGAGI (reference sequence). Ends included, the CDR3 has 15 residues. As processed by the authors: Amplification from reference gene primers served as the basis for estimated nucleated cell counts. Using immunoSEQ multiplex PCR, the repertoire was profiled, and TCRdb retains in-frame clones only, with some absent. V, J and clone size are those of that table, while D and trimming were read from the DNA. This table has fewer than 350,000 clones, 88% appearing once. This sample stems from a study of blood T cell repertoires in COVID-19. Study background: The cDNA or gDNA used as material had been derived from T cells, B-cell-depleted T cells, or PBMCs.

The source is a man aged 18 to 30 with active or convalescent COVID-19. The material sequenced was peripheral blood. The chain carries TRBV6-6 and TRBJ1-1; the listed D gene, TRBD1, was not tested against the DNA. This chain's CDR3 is CASSTSTGGHTEAFF.